This T cell receptor beta chain comes out of a study of early T cells in non-severe SARS-CoV-2 infection. Study in general: The study sequenced bulk RNA from unsorted whole blood, with chains unpaired.

The study's findings and limits: The VDJdb matching leaned toward anti-spike CD8 responses and overlooked private and CD4 specificities.

About this clonotype: Its target is unknown.

Unique molecular identifier tags were affixed to discrete cDNA molecules. TCRdb used MiXCR to reprocess the 5' RACE reads, holding one entry per CDR3 protein. The sample shows roughly 100,000 distinct CDR3 sequences, 9.5% to 15% of them seen only once. CDR3 size: 12 residues. Germline V CDR1 and CDR2: SGDLS, YYNGEE. V was cut by 0 bases and J by 5 bases, with 2 bases left in between. The chain links TRBV9 to TRBJ2-2; D is ambiguous. The specimen was whole blood, collected at baseline. The receptor comes from an adult who was a healthcare worker with PCR-confirmed SARS-CoV-2 infection or an uninfected control (not recorded which). CDR3 amino acids: CASSVGTGELFF. CDR3 coding DNA: TGTGCCAGCAGCGTAGGAACCGGGGAGCTGTTTTTT.